This T cell receptor beta chain emerged from a study of blood T cell repertoires in COVID-19. The wider study: COVID-19 samples from acute and convalescent phases originated in the United States, Italy and Spain.

This table comes from immunoSEQ multiplex PCR, and its TCRdb copy is limited to in-frame clones, with some not included. The table has roughly 260,000 clones, around 80% seen once. This CDR3 is built from 14 residues. Germline CDR1 reads SGDLS; CDR2 reads YYNGEE. Germline trimming cut 4 bases from V and 5 bases from J; bases unmatched to any gene: 5. The clonotype was recovered from a woman aged 35 to 49 with active or convalescent COVID-19. V gene TRBV9 combines with J gene TRBJ2-1; 8 bases fit TRBD2. Specimen: peripheral blood. CDR3 bases: TGTGCCAGCAGCCGTCAGCGGGGGAACAATGAGCAGTTCTTC. It yields the protein CASSRQRGNNEQFF.